The 19 T cell receptor beta chains presented below share a single source sample, sequenced in a study of T cells in Graves' hyperthyroidism and ophthalmopathy. The TCR beta CDR3 regions underwent amplification using RNA transcripts as the source. During a first-round RT-PCR of the TCR CDR3, the HTBI primer set was used. TCRdb passed the multiplex PCR reads through MiXCR, listing each CDR3 protein once. Of hundreds of thousands of distinct CDR3 sequences listed, less than 20% are singletons. The sequenced sample was blood. All receptors come from a woman between 18 and 29 years old with Graves' hyperthyroidism.

This clonotype was seen a handful of times. This chain uses TRBV10-2 with TRBJ2-7; TRBD1 agrees at 10 bases. Germline trimming cut 10 bases from V and 2 bases from J; bases unmatched to any gene: 5. Germline V CDR1 and CDR2: WSHSY, SAAADI. This CDR3 has 13 amino acids. CDR3 coding DNA: TGCGCCACCCGGACAGGGGGGGCCTACGAGCAGTACTTC. Translated, it gives CATRTGGAYEQYF.

This clonotype was seen many times. The V gene is TRBV20-1, the J gene TRBJ2-5, with a tentative D call TRBD2 (6 bases). Germline V gene sequence: CDR1 DFQATT, CDR2 SNEGSKA (reference sequence). The CDR3 has 14 residues. Deletions cut 3 bases from V and 2 bases from J, with 13 bases between. Here the CDR3 DNA reads TGCAGTGCTAGGAAAGCGGGCTCACAAGAGACCCAGTACTTC. This encodes CSARKAGSQETQYF.

In this sample, this clonotype turned up a few times. An end of the junction differs from the germline gene, which may be a read error. V gene TRBV2 combines with J gene TRBJ1-4; no reliable D call. The CDR3 length is 14 residues. Germline lookup yields CDR1 SNHLY and CDR2 FYNNEI. CDR3 sequence reads: CASSSARVGEKLCF. In nucleotides, the CDR3 is TGTGCCAGCAGTTCCGCAAGAGTGGGTGAAAAACTGTGTTTT.

V is TRBV19 and J is TRBJ2-1; possibly TRBD1 for D (7 bases). The CDR3 covers 15 residues. Germline CDR1 LNHDA, CDR2 SQIVND (reference sequence). V lost 4 bases and J lost 2, with 12 bases in between. The CDR3 loop reads CASSTEGAPYNEQFF. CDR3 DNA sequence: TGTGCCAGTAGTACGGAGGGGGCCCCCTACAATGAGCAGTTCTTC.

This clonotype was detected a few times. The J gene is TRBJ1-1, the V gene TRBV29-1; D gene ambiguous. CDR3 length equals 13 residues. Looked up from germline, CDR1 is SQVTM and CDR2 is ANQGSEA. V was trimmed by 5 bases and J by 5 bases, leaving 15 bases between them. CDR3 amino acids: CSVLYALGTEAFF. For the CDR3, the DNA is TGCAGCGTTCTATACGCACTGGGGACTGAAGCTTTCTTT.

The genes are TRBV6-2 or TRBV6-3 and TRBJ2-3; D ambiguous. Germline loops: CDR1 MNHEY, CDR2 SVGEGT. The V gene lost 6 bases and the J gene lost 1 base, with 14 bases spanning the gap. The CDR3 contains 15 residues. CDR3 amino acids: CASSQIASRTDTQYF. CDR3 bases: TGTGCCAGCAGCCAAATAGCATCACGCACAGATACGCAGTATTTT.

This clonotype appeared many times. The chain carries TRBV3-1 and TRBJ2-1; TRBD2 aligns across 14 bases. Per germline, CDR1 LGHDT and CDR2 YNNKEL (reference sequence). V lost 1 base and J lost 4; bases outside the gene matches: 0. The CDR3 sequence is 16 residues long. The DNA for the CDR3 is TGTGCCAGCAGCCAAGGACTAGCGGGAGGGTACAATGAGCAGTTCTTC. Translating gives CASSQGLAGGYNEQFF.

This clonotype was seen just once. The V and J genes are TRBV20-1 and TRBJ1-2, with a weak D call TRBD1 (5 bases). CDR1 and CDR2 from the germline V gene are DFQATT and SNEGSKA (reference sequence). This CDR3 is built from 11 residues. The CDR3 DNA sequence: TGCGCCTCCCGACTAGCGGGGGGGTACACCTTC. It translates to CASRLAGGYTF.

This clonotype has ten or more counts. This chain joins TRBV18 and TRBJ1-1; D call uncertain. The CDR3 totals 15 residues. V was pared by 1 base and J by 0 bases, with 9 bases between. Germline-derived CDR1 and CDR2 are KGHSH and LQKENI. The CDR3 sequence is CASSPRAGMNTEAFF. In DNA, the CDR3 is TGTGCCAGCTCACCACGAGCGGGGATGAACACTGAAGCTTTCTTT.

This clonotype was picked up many times. The chain recombines TRBV2 with TRBJ2-7, with 7 nucleotides matching TRBD2. The CDR3 length is 18 residues. Trimming removed 0 bases from V and 1 base from J; junction bases left unmatched: 12. CDR1 and CDR2 from the germline V gene are SNHLY and FYNNEI. The DNA for the CDR3 is TGTGCCAGCAGTGAAGCGCTTCGAGGTAGCGGGCGTTCCTACGAGCAGTACTTC. It encodes CASSEALRGSGRSYEQYF. Full variable domain (outside the CDR3, taken from reference TRBV2 and TRBJ2-7): EPEVTQTPSHQVTQMGQEVILRCVPISNHLYFYWYRQILGQKVEFLVSFYNNEISEKSEIFDDQFSVERPDGSNFTLKIRSTKLEDSAMYFCASSEALRGSGRSYEQYFGPGTRLTVT.

Remarks on this clonotype: A much larger clone differs by one base, so this may be a read error. The rearrangement uses TRBV7-3 and TRBJ1-3, with D perhaps TRBD1 (6 bases). Per the germline V gene, CDR1 is SGHTA and CDR2 is FQGTGA. The CDR3 is made up of 15 amino acids. CDR3 loop: CANSLGGYSGNTIYF. CDR3 bases: TGTGCCAACAGCTTAGGGGGTTACTCTGGAAACACCATATATTTT.

This clonotype was counted many times. V is TRBV5-1 and J is TRBJ2-1, with D possibly matching TRBD1 (5 bases). This CDR3 contains 16 residues. Trimming pared 0 bases from V and 2 bases from J, leaving 12 bases between. Germline assignment: CDR1 SGHRS and CDR2 YFSETQ. The DNA of the CDR3 is TGCGCCAGCAGCTTGGAGGGGCAGAGAACCTACAATGAGCAGTTCTTC. Encoded protein: CASSLEGQRTYNEQFF. Complete variable domain (other parts from reference TRBV5-1 and TRBJ2-1): KAGVTQTPRYLIKTRGQQVTLSCSPISGHRSVSWYQQTPGQGLQFLFEYFSETQRNKGNFPGRFSGRQFSNSRSEMNVSTLELGDSALYLCASSLEGQRTYNEQFFGPGTRLTVL.

This clonotype was counted between two and nine times. A read error may be the cause here, since a much bigger clone is one base away. The rearrangement uses TRBV7-2 and TRBJ1-1, with D possibly matching TRBD1 (5 bases). CDR3 size: 12 residues. The V gene lost 10 bases and the J gene lost 4 bases, with 13 bases spanning the gap. Per the germline V gene, CDR1 is SGHTA and CDR2 is FQGNSA. The CDR3 reads CANRRDGTEAFF. DNA for the CDR3: TGTGCCAACAGGCGAGACGGCACTGAAGCTTTCTTT.

This clonotype showed up many times. The chain uses TRBV6-1 and TRBJ2-3, with 10 nucleotides matching TRBD2. This CDR3 has 17 residues. Germline V CDR1 and CDR2: MNHNS, SASEGT. V gave up 3 bases and J gave up 6 bases; unmatched junction bases: 12. The CDR3 DNA is TGTGCCAGCAGTGACCGAGGACTAGCGGCGAAAAGGGATACGCAGTATTTT. Residues: CASSDRGLAAKRDTQYF.

This clonotype was seen many times. The chain couples TRBV12-3 or TRBV12-4 to TRBJ2-7; 11 bases are shared with TRBD1. The CDR3 has 14 residues. Unmatched junction bases numbered 5, after V lost 5 bases and J lost 5 bases. The CDR3 DNA is TGTGCCAGCAGTAGGGGGACAGGGGGAAACGAGCAGTACTTC. It specifies CASSRGTGGNEQYF.

This clonotype was seen many times. V usage is TRBV5-5 and J usage is TRBJ2-7; 7 nucleotides align to TRBD1. This CDR3 is built from 13 residues. J lost 5 bases, V lost 2 bases, and 4 bases had no gene match. CDR1 is SGHKS, CDR2 YYEKEE, per germline (reference sequence). For the CDR3, the DNA is TGTGCCAGCAGCTTATTGGACAGGAACGAGCAGTACTTC. It encodes CASSLLDRNEQYF.

This clonotype was found many times. This chain connects TRBV7-2 to TRBJ1-5; 7 nucleotides match TRBD1. V lost 3 bases, J lost 5 bases, and 1 base stayed unmatched. Germline V gene sequence: CDR1 SGHTA, CDR2 FQGNSA. The CDR3 consists of 13 residues. In nucleotides, the CDR3 is TGTGCCAGCAGCTTCACAGGGGATCAGCCCCAGCATTTT. This translates into CASSFTGDQPQHF.

This clonotype was seen at least ten times. The J gene is TRBJ2-3, the V gene TRBV9; D perhaps matches TRBD2 (5 bases). Per the germline V gene, CDR1 is SGDLS and CDR2 is YYNGEE. Trimming took 4 bases from V and 1 from J, leaving 10 bases between them. The CDR3 covers 14 residues. The CDR3 nucleotides read TGTGCCAGCAGCTTGTGGGGAGGCACAGATACGCAGTATTTT. Protein: CASSLWGGTDTQYF.

A word on this clonotype: A much larger clone lies one base from this, so it may be a read error. V gene TRBV12-3 or TRBV12-4 combines with J gene TRBJ2-3; maybe TRBD1 (6 bases). CDR3 size: 17 residues. The CDR3 is CAGSFGPGWGQTDTQYF. The CDR3 DNA sequence: TGTGCCGGCAGTTTTGGTCCTGGGTGGGGGCAGACAGATACGCAGTATTTT.